The T cell receptor beta chain described here comes from a study of low-dose radiotherapy and immunotherapy resistance in tumors. Overall study context: A total of 6.5 Gy was given to Cohort 1 as 0.5 Gy per fraction every 2 weeks. While receiving nivolumab 240 mg every two weeks, patients also received ipilimumab 1 mg/kg every six weeks, both intravenously.

Stated time point: before trial treatment. Donors were treated with nivolumab, ipilimumab, aspirin, and low-dose cyclophosphamide and radiotherapy. Those who qualified had advanced solid tumors (lacking tumor-infiltrating lymphocytes). The CDR3 loop spans 11 amino acids. V was pared by 6 bases and J by 6 bases, with 9 bases between. Germline CDR1 and CDR2: DFQATT and SNEGSKA (reference sequence). Priming of first-strand cDNA relied on TRAV- and TRBV-specific primers (covering alpha and beta chains). Amplification, which lasted 15 to 20 PCR cycles, used a constant-region primer and V-primer adapter to amplify TCRs. TCRdb re-analysed the reads in MiXCR, keeping a single row per CDR3 protein. The table shows about 82,000 distinct CDR3 sequences, with under 20% occurring only once.

The V and J genes are TRBV20-1 and TRBJ2-1; D gene uncertain. This material consisted of PBMCs, taken before treatment. The TCR sequence derives from a male donor with prostate cancer. The CDR3 nucleotides are TGCAGTGCGGACCGTCGCAATGAGCAGTTCTTC. It translates to CSADRRNEQFF.